Reported below is one TCR beta chain. This entry belongs to a study of human T cells and chemical hapten exposure. Specified time point: patch test 3, about 24 weeks after DPC sensitization. The sample's treatment: therapeutic diphenylcyclopropenone sensitization with weekly scalp DPC. The CDR3 consists of 13 residues. Trimming removed 2 bases at V and 11 bases at J, with 15 bases between. CDR1 and CDR2 (germline): WSHSY, SAAADI. Using its own MiXCR run on the RACE reads, TCRdb lists one record per CDR3 protein. This table has some 170,000 distinct CDR3 sequences, 25% to 35% appearing once. This TCR came from a young woman with alopecia areata. Some clones in this sample may be carry-over from other donors' samples. Specimen: whole blood, collected in connection with sensitization to the hapten diphenylcyclopropenone (DPC). The J gene is TRBJ1-1, the V gene TRBV10-2, with D possibly being TRBD1 (5 bases). For the CDR3, the DNA is TGCGCCAGCAGTGAGAGGGGCAGGGTACAGGCTTTCTTT. Translated, it gives CASSERGRVQAFF.